The 3 T cell receptor beta chains given below trace back to one sample, sequenced in a study of T-cell memory formation after mild COVID-19. TCRdb re-called the 5' RACE reads with MiXCR, one entry per CDR3 protein. The sample holds some 150,000 distinct CDR3 sequences; 6% to 6.5% are singletons and the top ten take approximately 2.2%. Sequencing input: PBMCs or a T cell subset sorted from them (not recorded which). The receptor source for this set is an adult woman who had mild COVID-19 (a few samples of this study predate the infection). Cell type and time point are not known.

Ten or more counts support this clonotype. The DNA of the CDR3 is TGTGCTAGTGGCCGCTCGGGTAAGGGAACTGAAGCTTTCTTT. It specifies CASGRSGKGTEAFF. The chain employs TRBV12-5 and TRBJ1-1; no definite D call. CDR1 is LGHNT, CDR2 FRNRAP, per germline. Deletions cut 6 bases from V and 5 bases from J, with 16 bases between. This CDR3 region has 14 residues. Full variable domain (remainder filled in from reference TRBV12-5 and TRBJ1-1): DARVTQTPRHKVTEMGQEVTMRCQPILGHNTVFWYRQTMMQGLELLAYFRNRAPLDDSGMPKDRFSAEMPDATLATLKIQPSEPRDSAVYFCASGRSGKGTEAFFGQGTRLTVV.

The table lists this clonotype with a few counts. The chain combines TRBV5-1 with TRBJ2-3, with 8 bases aligning to TRBD2. Germline-derived CDR1 and CDR2 are SGHRS and YFSETQ. V was clipped by 4 bases and J by 2 bases; unmatched bases: 9. The CDR3 is made up of 16 amino acids. The CDR3 loop reads CASSRIGTSFTDTQYF. CDR3 bases: TGCGCCAGCAGCCGGATTGGGACTAGTTTCACAGATACGCAGTATTTT. Based on the CDR3 plus reference TRBV5-1 and TRBJ2-3, the full variable domain is KAGVTQTPRYLIKTRGQQVTLSCSPISGHRSVSWYQQTPGQGLQFLFEYFSETQRNKGNFPGRFSGRQFSNSRSEMNVSTLELGDSALYLCASSRIGTSFTDTQYFGPGTRLTVL.

This clonotype was seen more than once but under ten times. The chain is built from TRBV30 and TRBJ2-1, with D uncertain. V dropped 0 bases and J dropped 6 bases, with 3 bases sitting between them. Per germline, CDR1 GTSNPN and CDR2 SVGIG (reference sequence). This CDR3 region has 11 residues. For the CDR3, the DNA is TGTGCCTGGAGTGTAACCAATGAGCAGTTCTTC. This gives the protein CAWSVTNEQFF.